This T cell receptor beta chain was identified during a study of blood T cells in healthy people across ages. The CDR3 covers 17 residues. Germline CDR1 is DFQATT and CDR2 is SNEGSKA (reference sequence). Trimming took 3 bases from V and 5 from J; bases not matched to a gene: 12. With a J-beta primer mix and a sample-barcoded 5' primer, a second PCR ran 7 to 11 cycles. TCRdb recomputed calls from the 5' RACE reads with MiXCR, one row per CDR3 protein. The repertoire holds 720,000 or so distinct CDR3 sequences, with about 43% as singletons. Per sample, at least 5 micrograms of total RNA were extracted.

The sample consisted of blood. The chain has TRBV20-1 and TRBJ2-1; 11 bases match TRBD2. The sequence was obtained from an older man in good health. The CDR3 spells CSASNSGRAGSDNEQFF. CDR3 bases: TGCAGTGCTAGCAATAGCGGGAGGGCCGGAAGCGACAATGAGCAGTTCTTC.